The T cell receptor beta chain under discussion was sequenced for a study of Ad26.COV2.S vaccination and SARS-CoV-2 variants. Whole-study results and caveats: CD8+ and CD4+ T cells specific for spike reportedly responded with substantial breadth after vaccination.

TCRdb keeps only in-frame clones here, not all; method: immunoSEQ multiplex PCR. The data show about 320,000 clones, around 84% seen once. The ends lost 3 bases at V and 0 bases at J; junction bases unmatched: 12. Germline-derived CDR1 and CDR2 are MNHNS and SASEGT. The CDR3 extends over 18 amino acids. Treatment denoted: roughly 18 received Ad26.COV2.S at low or high dose, single or two shots; about 5 received placebo; per-sample allocation not given. The investigators took samples on day 63 after the first vaccine or placebo injection. With regard to this clone: No antigen is known for it.

The genes are TRBV6-1 and TRBJ1-1; 8 bases match TRBD1. The clonotype originates from a person aged 18-60 years who received the Ad26.COV2.S COVID-19 vaccine or a placebo. Sequencing used peripheral blood, obtained in a trial of Ad26.COV2.S vaccine versus placebo. As DNA, the CDR3 is TGTGCCAGCAGTGAGGGAATACAGGGGGGCCGAATGAACACTGAAGCTTTCTTT. It encodes CASSEGIQGGRMNTEAFF.